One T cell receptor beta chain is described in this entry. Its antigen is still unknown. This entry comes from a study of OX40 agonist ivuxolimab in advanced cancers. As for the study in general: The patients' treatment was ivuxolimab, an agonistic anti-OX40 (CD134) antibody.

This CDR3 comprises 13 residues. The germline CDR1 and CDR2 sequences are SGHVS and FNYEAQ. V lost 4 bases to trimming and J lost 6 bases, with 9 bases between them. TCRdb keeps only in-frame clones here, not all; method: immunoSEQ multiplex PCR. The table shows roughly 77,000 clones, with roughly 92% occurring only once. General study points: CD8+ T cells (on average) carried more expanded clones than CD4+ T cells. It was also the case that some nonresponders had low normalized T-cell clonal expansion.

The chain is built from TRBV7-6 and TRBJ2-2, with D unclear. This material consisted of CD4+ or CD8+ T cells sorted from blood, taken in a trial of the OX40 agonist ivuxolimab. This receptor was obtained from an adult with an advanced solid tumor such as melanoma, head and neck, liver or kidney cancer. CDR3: CASSSRPSGELFF. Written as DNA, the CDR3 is TGTGCCAGCAGCTCAAGACCCTCCGGGGAGCTGTTTTTT.